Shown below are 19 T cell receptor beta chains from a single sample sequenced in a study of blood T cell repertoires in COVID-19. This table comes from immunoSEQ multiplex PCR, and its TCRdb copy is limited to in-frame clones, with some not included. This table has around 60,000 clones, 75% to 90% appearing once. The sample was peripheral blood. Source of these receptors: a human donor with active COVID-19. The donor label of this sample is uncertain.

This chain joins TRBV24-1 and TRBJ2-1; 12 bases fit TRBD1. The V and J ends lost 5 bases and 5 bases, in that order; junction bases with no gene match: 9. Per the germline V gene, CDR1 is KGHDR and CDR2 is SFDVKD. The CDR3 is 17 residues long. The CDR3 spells CATSARGQGAWDNEQFF. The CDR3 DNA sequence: TGTGCCACCAGTGCAAGGGGACAGGGGGCGTGGGACAATGAGCAGTTCTTC.

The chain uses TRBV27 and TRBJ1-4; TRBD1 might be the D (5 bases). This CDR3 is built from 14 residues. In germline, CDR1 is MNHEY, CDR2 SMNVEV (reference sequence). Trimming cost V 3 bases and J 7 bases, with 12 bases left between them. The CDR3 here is CASSFDSSGEKLFF. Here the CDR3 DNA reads TGTGCCAGCAGTTTTGACAGCAGTGGTGAAAAACTGTTTTTT.

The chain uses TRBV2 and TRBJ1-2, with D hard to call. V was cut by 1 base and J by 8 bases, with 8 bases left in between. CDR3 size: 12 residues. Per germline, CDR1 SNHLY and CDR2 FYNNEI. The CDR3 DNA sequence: TGTGCCAGCAGTGAAGGCACGGGGGGCTACACCTTC. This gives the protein CASSEGTGGYTF.

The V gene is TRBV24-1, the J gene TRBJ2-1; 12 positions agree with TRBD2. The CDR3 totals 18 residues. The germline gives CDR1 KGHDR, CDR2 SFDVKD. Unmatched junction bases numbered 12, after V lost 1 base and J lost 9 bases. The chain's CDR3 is CATSDFLLAGGKIGEQFF. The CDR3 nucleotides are TGTGCCACCAGTGATTTCCTCCTAGCGGGAGGGAAAATAGGTGAGCAGTTCTTC.

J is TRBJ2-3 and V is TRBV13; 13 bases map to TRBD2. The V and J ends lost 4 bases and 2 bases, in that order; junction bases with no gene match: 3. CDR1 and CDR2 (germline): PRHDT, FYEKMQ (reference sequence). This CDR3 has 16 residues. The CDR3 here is CASSSTSGRTTDTQYF. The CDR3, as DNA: TGTGCCAGCAGCTCGACTAGCGGGAGGACCACAGATACGCAGTATTTT.

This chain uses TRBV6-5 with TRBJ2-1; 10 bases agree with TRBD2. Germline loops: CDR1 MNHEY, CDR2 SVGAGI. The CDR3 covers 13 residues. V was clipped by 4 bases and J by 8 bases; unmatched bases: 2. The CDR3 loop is CASSLAGGDEQFF. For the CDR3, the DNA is TGTGCCAGCAGTTTAGCGGGGGGAGATGAGCAGTTCTTC.

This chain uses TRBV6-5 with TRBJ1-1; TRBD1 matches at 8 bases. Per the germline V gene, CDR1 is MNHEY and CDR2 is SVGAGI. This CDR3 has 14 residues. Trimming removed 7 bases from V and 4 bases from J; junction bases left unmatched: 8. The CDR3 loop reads CASTWQGASTEAFF. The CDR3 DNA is TGTGCCAGCACTTGGCAGGGGGCGAGCACTGAAGCTTTCTTT.

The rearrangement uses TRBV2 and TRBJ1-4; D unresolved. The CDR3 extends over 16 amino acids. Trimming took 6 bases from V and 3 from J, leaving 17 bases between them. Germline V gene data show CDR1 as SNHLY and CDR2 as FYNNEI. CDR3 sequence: CASSPLPGPPNEKLFF. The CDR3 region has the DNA TGTGCCAGCAGCCCCCTTCCGGGTCCTCCTAATGAAAAACTGTTTTTT.

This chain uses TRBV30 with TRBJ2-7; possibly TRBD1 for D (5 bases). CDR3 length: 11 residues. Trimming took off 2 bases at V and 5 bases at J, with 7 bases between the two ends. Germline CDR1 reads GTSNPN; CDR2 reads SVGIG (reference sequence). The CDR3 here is CAWSQGNEQYF. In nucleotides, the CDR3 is TGTGCCTGGAGTCAGGGCAACGAGCAGTACTTC.

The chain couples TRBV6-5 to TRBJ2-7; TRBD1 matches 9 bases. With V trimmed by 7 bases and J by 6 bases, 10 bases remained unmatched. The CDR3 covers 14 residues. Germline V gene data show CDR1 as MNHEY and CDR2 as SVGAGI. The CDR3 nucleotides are TGTGCCAGCACCGCCGGGACAGGGTTTCGCGAGCAGTACTTC. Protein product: CASTAGTGFREQYF.

The CDR3, as DNA: TGTGCCAGCAGCGCCCGGACAGGGACGGACTACGAGCAGTACTTC. Translated, it gives CASSARTGTDYEQYF. The V and J genes are TRBV11-2 and TRBJ2-7; 8 positions agree with TRBD1. The CDR3 has 15 residues. Germline values: CDR1 SGHAT, CDR2 FQNNGV. V was clipped by 5 bases and J by 3 bases; unmatched bases: 9.

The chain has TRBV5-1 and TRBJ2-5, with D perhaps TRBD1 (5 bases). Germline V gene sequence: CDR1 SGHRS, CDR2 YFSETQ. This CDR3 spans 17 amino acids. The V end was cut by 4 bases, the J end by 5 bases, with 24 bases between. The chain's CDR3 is CASSGGLRQGSWETQYF. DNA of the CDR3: TGCGCCAGCAGCGGCGGCCTAAGGCAGGGCAGTTGGGAGACCCAGTACTTC. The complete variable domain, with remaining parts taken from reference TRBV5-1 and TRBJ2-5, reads KAGVTQTPRYLIKTRGQQVTLSCSPISGHRSVSWYQQTPGQGLQFLFEYFSETQRNKGNFPGRFSGRQFSNSRSEMNVSTLELGDSALYLCASSGGLRQGSWETQYFGPGTRLLVL.

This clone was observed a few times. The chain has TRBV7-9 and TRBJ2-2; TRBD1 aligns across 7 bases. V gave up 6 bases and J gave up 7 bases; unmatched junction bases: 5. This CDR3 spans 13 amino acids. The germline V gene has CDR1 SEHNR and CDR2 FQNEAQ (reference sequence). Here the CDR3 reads CASSPDRVGELFF. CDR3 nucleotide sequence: TGTGCCAGCAGTCCTGACAGGGTCGGGGAGCTGTTTTTT.

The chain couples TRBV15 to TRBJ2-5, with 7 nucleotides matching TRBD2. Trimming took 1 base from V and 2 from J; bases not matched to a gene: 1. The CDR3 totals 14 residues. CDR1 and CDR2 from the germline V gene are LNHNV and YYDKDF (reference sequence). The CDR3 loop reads CATSRAGGQETQYF. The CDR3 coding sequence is TGTGCCACCAGCAGAGCGGGGGGACAAGAGACCCAGTACTTC.

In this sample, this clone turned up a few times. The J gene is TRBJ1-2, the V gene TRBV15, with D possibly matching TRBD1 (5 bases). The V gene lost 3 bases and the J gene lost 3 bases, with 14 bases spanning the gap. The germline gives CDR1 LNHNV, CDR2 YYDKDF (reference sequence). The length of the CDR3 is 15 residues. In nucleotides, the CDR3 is TGTGCCACCAGCAGCATTTCACAGGATGACTATGGCTACACCTTC. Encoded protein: CATSSISQDDYGYTF.

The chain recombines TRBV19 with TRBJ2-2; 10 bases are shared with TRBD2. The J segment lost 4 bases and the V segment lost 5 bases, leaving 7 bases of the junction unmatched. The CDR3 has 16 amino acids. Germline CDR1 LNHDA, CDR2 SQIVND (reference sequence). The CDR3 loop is CASSVTSGMGTGELFF. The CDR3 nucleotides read TGTGCCAGTAGTGTTACTAGCGGGATGGGCACCGGGGAGCTGTTTTTT.

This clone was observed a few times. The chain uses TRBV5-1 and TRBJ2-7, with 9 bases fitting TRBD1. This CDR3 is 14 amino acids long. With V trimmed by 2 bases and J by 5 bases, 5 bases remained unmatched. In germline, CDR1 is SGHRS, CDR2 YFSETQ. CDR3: CASSFGQGSDEQYF. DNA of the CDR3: TGCGCCAGCAGCTTCGGACAGGGGAGCGACGAGCAGTACTTC.

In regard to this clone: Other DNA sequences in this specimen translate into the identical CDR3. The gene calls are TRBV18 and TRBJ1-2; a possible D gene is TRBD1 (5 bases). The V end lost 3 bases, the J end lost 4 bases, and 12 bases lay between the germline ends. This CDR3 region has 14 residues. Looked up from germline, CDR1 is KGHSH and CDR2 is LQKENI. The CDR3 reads CASSPPTESYGYTF. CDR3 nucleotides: TGTGCCAGCTCACCTCCGACAGAGTCCTATGGCTACACCTTC.

CDR3 amino acids: CASSPGNEMYGYTF. CDR3 DNA sequence: TGTGCCAGCTCACCCGGGAATGAGATGTATGGCTACACCTTC. J is TRBJ1-2 and V is TRBV18; the D is unclear. The V gene lost 3 bases and the J gene lost 5 bases, with 13 bases spanning the gap. Germline V gene data show CDR1 as KGHSH and CDR2 as LQKENI. This CDR3 contains 14 residues.